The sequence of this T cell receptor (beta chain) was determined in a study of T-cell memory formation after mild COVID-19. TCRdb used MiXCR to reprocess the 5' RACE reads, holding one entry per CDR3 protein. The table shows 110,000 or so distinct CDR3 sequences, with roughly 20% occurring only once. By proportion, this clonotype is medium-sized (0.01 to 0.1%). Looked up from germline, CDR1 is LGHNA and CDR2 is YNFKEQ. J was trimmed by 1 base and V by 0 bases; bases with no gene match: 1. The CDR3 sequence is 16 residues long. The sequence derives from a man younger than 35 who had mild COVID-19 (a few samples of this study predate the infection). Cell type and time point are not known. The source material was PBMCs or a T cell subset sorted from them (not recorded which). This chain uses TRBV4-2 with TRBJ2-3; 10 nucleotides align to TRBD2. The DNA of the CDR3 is TGTGCCAGCAGCCAAGATCTAGCGGGGGGCACAGATACGCAGTATTTT. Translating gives CASSQDLAGGTDTQYF.